What follows are 10 T cell receptor beta chains derived from one specimen sequenced in a study of tumor-infiltrating lymphocytes in primary liver carcinoma. For blood RNA, unsorted whole blood served as the source, and germline DNA was extracted too. Total RNA (around 500 ng) served as template for TCR beta cDNA synthesis primed by a constant-region primer. Three nested multiplex PCR rounds of slightly modified ARM-PCR generated TCR beta libraries. The first two PCR rounds used TRBV1-TRBV30 forward primers with a C-beta reverse primer, about 10 cycles each. TCRdb used MiXCR to reprocess the multiplex PCR reads, holding one entry per CDR3 protein. This sample has 310,000 or so distinct CDR3 sequences, with 50% to 75% found just once. Sequenced sample: peripheral blood. All receptors come from a woman aged 25 to 45 with primary liver carcinoma and hepatitis B virus infection.

About this clonotype itself: Here the CDR3 omits its conserved ending phenylalanine or tryptophan, so a read error is the likely source. This rearrangement joins TRBV12-3 or TRBV12-4 to TRBJ2-3, with D possibly TRBD2 on 6 matching bases. This CDR3 spans 12 amino acids. Trimming removed 2 bases from V and 10 bases from J, with 10 bases in between. CDR3 nucleotides: TGTGCCAGCAGTTTATTGAAGCGGGCGCAGTATTTA. Its protein product is CASSLLKRAQYL.

The V call is TRBV11-2, the J call TRBJ2-7; D is undetermined. Germline CDR1 is SGHAT and CDR2 is FQNNGV. Trimming stripped 4 bases from V and 6 bases from J, with 13 bases between. This CDR3 spans 13 amino acids. This CDR3 reads CASSSGPHIEQYV. In DNA form, the CDR3 reads TGTGCCAGCAGCTCCGGTCCTCATATCGAGCAGTACGTC.

To note about this clonotype: Possible read error: a much larger clone is one base away. The V and J genes are TRBV12-3 or TRBV12-4 and TRBJ2-7; D may correspond to TRBD1 or TRBD2 (5 bases each). There are 12 residues in the CDR3. The CDR3 loop reads CASTVGSGDPSF. As DNA, the CDR3 is TGTGCCAGCACCGTGGGTAGTGGGGACCCCTCCTTC.

For this clonotype: The CDR3 end shows no conserved phenylalanine or tryptophan, and so a read error is likely. The chain joins TRBV7-9 to TRBJ2-5, with D perhaps matching TRBD2 (6 bases). This CDR3 contains 13 residues. Germline V gives CDR1 SEHNR, CDR2 FQNEAQ (reference sequence). CDR3 bases: TGTGCCAGCAGCTTACGGGGGATAGAGGCCCAGTACCTC. It encodes CASSLRGIEAQYL.

This rearrangement joins TRBV6-5 to TRBJ2-2, with D tentatively TRBD2 (5 bases). CDR1 is MNHEY, CDR2 SVGAGI, per germline. The CDR3 is made up of 14 amino acids. Between the trimmed V and J ends, which lost 7 bases and 2 bases, there was a span of 11 bases. For the CDR3, the DNA is TGTGCCAGCACCCCGGACTTAAACACCGGGGAGCTGTTTTTT. It codes for CASTPDLNTGELFF.

The chain combines TRBV18 with TRBJ1-6, with 8 bases matching TRBD1. The germline V gene encodes CDR1 KGHSH and CDR2 LQKENI. The J segment lost 8 bases and the V segment lost 2 bases, leaving 14 bases of the junction unmatched. The CDR3 consists of 18 residues. CDR3 loop: CASSPNIRGQGKDSPLHF. For the CDR3, the DNA is TGTGCCAGCTCACCAAATATCCGAGGACAGGGAAAGGATTCACCCCTCCACTTT.

For this clonotype: At one of its ends the junction is not consistent with the germline gene, which may arise from a read error. The rearrangement uses TRBV7-9 and TRBJ2-7; the D gene is possibly TRBD2 (7 bases). The germline V gene encodes CDR1 SEHNR and CDR2 FQNEAQ (reference sequence). CDR3 length: 14 amino acids. The CDR3 nucleotides are TGTGCCAGCAGCTTAGTCGGGGGGCACTACGAGCAGTGCTTC. It yields the protein CASSLVGGHYEQCF.

This clonotype was counted only a few times. CDR3 bases: TGCGCCAGCAGCCAAGGACACTTGAACACCGGGGAGCTGTTTTTT. Amino acids: CASSQGHLNTGELFF. The V call is TRBV4-1, the J call TRBJ2-2, with unresolved D. CDR1 and CDR2 from the germline V gene are MGHRA and YSYEKL. The CDR3 sequence is 15 residues long. Trimming removed 1 base at V and 1 base at J, with 7 bases between.

The chain uses TRBV12-3 or TRBV12-4 and TRBJ2-5; D call uncertain. The V end was cut by 4 bases, the J end by 2 bases, with 8 bases between. The CDR3 totals 13 residues. The CDR3 nucleotides are TGTGCCAGCAGTTGGGAAAGACAAGAGACCCAGTACTTC. It yields the protein CASSWERQETQYF.

Comments on this clonotype: Possible read error: a much larger clone is one base away. This chain links TRBV12-3 or TRBV12-4 with TRBJ1-1; D is unclear. The CDR3 is 14 amino acids. The CDR3 here is CASSRSGIRAEAVF. The CDR3, as DNA: TGTGCCAGCAGTCGCAGCGGAATTCGGGCTGAAGCTGTCTTT.